The following is a T cell receptor beta chain sequence with its context. As yet, its antigen is unknown. Germline values: CDR1 SGHRS, CDR2 YFSETQ. The CDR3 covers 15 residues. Trimming at V came to 5 bases and at J to 1 base, leaving 6 bases not matched to a gene. These data are taken from a study of blood T cells in healthy people across ages. Primed by a sample-barcoded 5' primer and a J-beta primer mix, a second PCR proceeded for 7 to 11 cycles. From each sample, at least 3 million paired-end reads containing CDR3 were obtained. TCRdb passed the 5' RACE reads through MiXCR, listing each CDR3 protein once. This sample has some 730,000 distinct CDR3 sequences, with around a fifth found just once. Study observations and caveats: With donor CMV status unknown, expanded clonotype changes were possibly confounded.

Each sample yielded at least 6 million isolated PBMCs. The V gene is TRBV5-1, the J gene TRBJ2-1, with 7 positions matching TRBD1. This sequence originates from a man aged 65 to 85 in good health. Sequencing input: blood. CDR3 in DNA: TGCGCCAGCAGTATCCAGACAGGGTCCTACAATGAGCAGTTCTTC. Its translation is CASSIQTGSYNEQFF.